The entry that follows covers one T cell receptor beta chain sequence. The target of this receptor is not known. Per-base qualities were not stored, and no clone one base away is much larger. Every donor in the study was a healthy Caucasian. Three pairs of female monozygotic twins, all aged about 18 to 30 years, were included in the twin cohort. Positive isolation kits from Invitrogen were used to isolate the CD4+ and CD8+ T cell populations. The germline V gene yields SGDLS for CDR1 and YYNGEE for CDR2. The CDR3 contains 16 residues, cysteine and phenylalanine counted. Here the CDR3 DNA is all that survives: 48 bases in frame from base 1. V loses 0 bases at its end and J loses 5 bases; junction bases beyond the gene matches: 9. Libraries were built with 5' RACE. Sequencing instrument: Illumina HiSeq 2000. A universal primer binding site was added through template switching, and the final cDNA carried a unique molecular identifier so that TCR cDNA molecules could be counted accurately. Specific primers in the conserved constant-segment region were used to synthesize first-strand cDNA for the TCR alpha and beta chains. To control for contamination, every cDNA library was double barcoded, receiving both a SMART-Mk sample barcode and Illumina barcodes. Two successive PCR steps introduced TruSeq adapter sequences along with Illumina sample barcodes. TCR alpha and beta cDNA libraries were sequenced on the Illumina HiSeq platform with custom primers. The paper's processing steps were these. MiGEC was used to process raw reads and extract unique molecular identifiers, and MiXCR was used to find CDR3 positions. Recombination models were inferred per individual with the repgenHMM and IGoR tools using an EM algorithm. Shared clonotype analysis was performed with the tcR package in R, normalizing sharing by the product of cloneset sizes. Out-of-frame nonproductive sequences were analyzed to study raw recombination free of thymic and clonal selection effects. Using fastp at Q25 and MiXCR, TCRdb reprocessed the public reads and kept productive beta chains. Each CDR3 protein gets just one entry, which takes the most common genes and DNA from the rows behind it. The V and J calls here are based on TCRdb, not the publication. The table for this sample lists approximately 210,000 distinct CDR3 sequences; approximately 16% of them were counted only once. The biggest ten clones account for 40% to 45% of the sample.

The data originate from a study of identical twins (TCRdb year 2016). With respect to the entire study: To test whether fetal clonotypes persist, the study used deep sequencing on TCR alpha and beta repertoires from monozygotic twins, unrelated adults of various ages, and cord blood. To rule out contamination, the twin experiments were replicated at different times with different library preparation protocols.

What the study reported, not specific to this receptor: Zero-insertion analyses could be partly confounded by invariant T cells such as MAIT and iNKT, although diverse VJ usage argued against such confounding for most clonotypes. Out-of-frame TCR alpha sharing in monozygotic twins was systematically underestimated by recombination models, whereas sharing between unrelated individuals was in agreement with the recombination models. Compared with coincidental sharing between unrelated individuals, an excess of low generation-probability sequences was observed among out-of-frame TCR alpha sequences shared between twins. In beta out-of-frame sequences, excess twin sharing was weaker, because having fewer shared sequences lowered the signal-to-noise ratio. Because the same donors could not be followed over many years, the conclusions depended on cross-sectional statistical analysis. Abundant cord blood beta clonotypes carried fewer insertions; young adult naive repertoires showed a weaker similar trend, while memory repertoires showed none.

These sequences were also reported in another study, on T cells expressing NK-cell markers. The second investigation adds: Three sorted T-cell subsets (CD3+CD56+NKG2C+, CD3+CD56+NKG2C- and CD3+CD56-NKG2C+) from seven to nine donors had their TCR beta-chain repertoires profiled. Among the eight sequenced donors, seven were HCMV-seropositive and one was HCMV-seronegative. In several experiments an anti-gammadeltaTCR antibody was added to restrict sorting to alphabetaTCR-expressing T cells. In over 5 donors, the dominant CD3+CD56+NKG2C+ clonotypes were among the top 10 CD8+ clonotypes and accounted for about 1.0-7.0% of CD8+ T cells. Those dominant clonotypes were again the most abundant among CD3+CD56-NKG2C+ cells in four donors, at about 28.3-60.1%. Whether the expanded NKG2C-expressing T cell clones were specific for HCMV antigens was left unclear. Randomly selected healthy volunteers, three men and five women, were used as the eight sequenced donors. HCMV-specific IgG was detected in serum with a commercial ELISA kit to determine HCMV serostatus. MIGEC handled demultiplexing of the reads and grouping by UMI, while MiTCR was used to assemble and quantify clonotypes. To exclude erroneous sequences, only TCR cDNA sequences supported by at least two reads were retained. Downstream repertoire analysis used the tcR package, and clonotypes were matched across fractions by CDR3 nucleotide sequence plus V segment. Antigen specificity was annotated against VDJdb with VDJmatch, allowing one amino acid substitution in CDR3.

This TCR derives from a woman younger than 30 in good health. The chain uses TRBV9 and TRBJ2-3, with TRBD2 identical over 7 junction bases. Source material: CD8+ T cells sorted from blood. The sequenced DNA: TGTGCCAGCAGCGTAGGTGACAGCGGGATAGAAGATACGCAGTATTTT. It translates as CASSVGDSGIEDTQYF.